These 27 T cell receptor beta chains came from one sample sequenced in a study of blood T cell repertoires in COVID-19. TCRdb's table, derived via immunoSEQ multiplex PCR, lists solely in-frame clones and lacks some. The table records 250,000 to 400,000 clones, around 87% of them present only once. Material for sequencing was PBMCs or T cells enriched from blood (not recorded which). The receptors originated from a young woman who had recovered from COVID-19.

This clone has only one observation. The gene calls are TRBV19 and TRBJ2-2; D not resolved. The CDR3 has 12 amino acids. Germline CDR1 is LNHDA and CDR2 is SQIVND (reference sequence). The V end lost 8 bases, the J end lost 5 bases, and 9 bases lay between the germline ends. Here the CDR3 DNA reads TGTGCCAGTCGACGGGTGACCGGGGAGCTGTTTTTT. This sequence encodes CASRRVTGELFF.

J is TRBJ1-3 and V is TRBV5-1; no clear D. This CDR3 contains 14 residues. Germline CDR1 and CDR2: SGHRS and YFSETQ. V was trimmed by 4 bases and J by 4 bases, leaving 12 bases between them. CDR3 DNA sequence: TGCGCCAGCAGCCCAAGGGAGACGGGAAACACCATATATTTT. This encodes CASSPRETGNTIYF. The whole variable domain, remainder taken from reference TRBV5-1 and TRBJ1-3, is KAGVTQTPRYLIKTRGQQVTLSCSPISGHRSVSWYQQTPGQGLQFLFEYFSETQRNKGNFPGRFSGRQFSNSRSEMNVSTLELGDSALYLCASSPRETGNTIYFGEGSWLTVV.

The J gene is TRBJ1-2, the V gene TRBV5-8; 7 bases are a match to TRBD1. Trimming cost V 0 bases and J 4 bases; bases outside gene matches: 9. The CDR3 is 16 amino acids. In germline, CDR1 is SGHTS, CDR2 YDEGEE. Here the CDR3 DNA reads TGTGCCAGCAGCTTGGGCTTCGACAGGGCCACCTATGGCTACACCTTC. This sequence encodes CASSLGFDRATYGYTF.

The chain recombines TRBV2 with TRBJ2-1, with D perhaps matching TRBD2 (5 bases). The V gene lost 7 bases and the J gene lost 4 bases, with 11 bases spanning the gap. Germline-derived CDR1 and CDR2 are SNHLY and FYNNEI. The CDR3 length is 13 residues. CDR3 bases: TGTGCCAGCACCGCGACTAATTACAATGAGCAGTTCTTC. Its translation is CASTATNYNEQFF. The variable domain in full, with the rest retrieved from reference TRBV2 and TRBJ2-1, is EPEVTQTPSHQVTQMGQEVILRCVPISNHLYFYWYRQILGQKVEFLVSFYNNEISEKSEIFDDQFSVERPDGSNFTLKIRSTKLEDSAMYFCASTATNYNEQFFGPGTRLTVL.

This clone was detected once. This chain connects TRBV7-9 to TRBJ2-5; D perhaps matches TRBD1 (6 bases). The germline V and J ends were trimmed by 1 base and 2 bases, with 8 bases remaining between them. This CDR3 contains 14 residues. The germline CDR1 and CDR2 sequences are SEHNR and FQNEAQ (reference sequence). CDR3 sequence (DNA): TGTGCCAGCAGCTTAGGACAGGCACAAGAGACCCAGTACTTC. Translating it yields CASSLGQAQETQYF.

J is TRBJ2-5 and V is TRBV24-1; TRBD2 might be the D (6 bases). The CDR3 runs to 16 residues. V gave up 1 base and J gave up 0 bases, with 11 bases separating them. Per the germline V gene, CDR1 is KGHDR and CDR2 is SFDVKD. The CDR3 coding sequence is TGTGCCACCAGTGATTTACGGGGGAGCGACCAAGAGACCCAGTACTTC. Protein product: CATSDLRGSDQETQYF.

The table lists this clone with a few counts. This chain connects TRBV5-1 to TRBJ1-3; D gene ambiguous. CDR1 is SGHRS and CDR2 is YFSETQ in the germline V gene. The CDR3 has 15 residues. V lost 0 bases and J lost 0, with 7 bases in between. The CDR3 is CASSLGPSSGNTIYF. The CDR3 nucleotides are TGCGCCAGCAGCTTGGGGCCTAGCTCTGGAAACACCATATATTTT.

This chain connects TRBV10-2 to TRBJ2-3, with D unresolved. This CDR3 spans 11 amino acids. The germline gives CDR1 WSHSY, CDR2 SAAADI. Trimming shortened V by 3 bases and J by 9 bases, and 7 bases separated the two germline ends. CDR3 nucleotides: TGCGCCAGCAGTGACCAGGTGACGCAGTATTTT. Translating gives CASSDQVTQYF.

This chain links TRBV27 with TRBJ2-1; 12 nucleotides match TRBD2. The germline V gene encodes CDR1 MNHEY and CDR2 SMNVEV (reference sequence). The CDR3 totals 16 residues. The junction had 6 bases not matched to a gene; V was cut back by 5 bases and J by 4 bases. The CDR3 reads CASSPGLAGRYNEQFF. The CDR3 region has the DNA TGTGCCAGCAGTCCCGGACTAGCGGGGAGGTACAATGAGCAGTTCTTC.

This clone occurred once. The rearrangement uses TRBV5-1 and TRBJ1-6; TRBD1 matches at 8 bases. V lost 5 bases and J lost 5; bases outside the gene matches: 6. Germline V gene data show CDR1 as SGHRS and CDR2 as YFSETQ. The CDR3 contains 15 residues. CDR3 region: CASRVPDRDNSPLHF. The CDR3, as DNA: TGCGCCAGCAGGGTCCCGGACAGGGATAATTCACCCCTCCACTTT. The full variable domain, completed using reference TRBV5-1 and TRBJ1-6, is KAGVTQTPRYLIKTRGQQVTLSCSPISGHRSVSWYQQTPGQGLQFLFEYFSETQRNKGNFPGRFSGRQFSNSRSEMNVSTLELGDSALYLCASRVPDRDNSPLHFGNGTRLTVT.

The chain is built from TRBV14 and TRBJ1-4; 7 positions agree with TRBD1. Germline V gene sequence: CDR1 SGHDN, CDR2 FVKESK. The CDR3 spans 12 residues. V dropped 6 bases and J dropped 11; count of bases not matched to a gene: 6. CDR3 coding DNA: TGTGCCAGCAGTCGACAGGGATTTAAACTGTTTTTT. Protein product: CASSRQGFKLFF.

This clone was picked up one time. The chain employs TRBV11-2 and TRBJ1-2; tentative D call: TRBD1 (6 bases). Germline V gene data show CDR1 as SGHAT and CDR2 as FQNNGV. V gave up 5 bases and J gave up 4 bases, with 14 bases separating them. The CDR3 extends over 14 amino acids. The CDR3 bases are TGTGCCAGCAGCGATACGGACAGACCCTATGGCTACACCTTC. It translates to CASSDTDRPYGYTF. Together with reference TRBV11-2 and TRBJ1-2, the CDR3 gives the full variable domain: EAGVAQSPRYKIIEKRQSVAFWCNPISGHATLYWYQQILGQGPKLLIQFQNNGVVDDSQLPKDRFSAERLKGVDSTLKIQPAKLEDSAVYLCASSDTDRPYGYTFGSGTRLTVV.

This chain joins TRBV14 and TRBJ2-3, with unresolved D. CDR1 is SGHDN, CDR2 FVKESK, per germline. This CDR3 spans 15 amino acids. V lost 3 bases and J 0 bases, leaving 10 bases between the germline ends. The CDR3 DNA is TGTGCCAGCAGCCACTCCCTCACTAGCACAGATACGCAGTATTTT. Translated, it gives CASSHSLTSTDTQYF.

CDR3 sequence (DNA): TGTGCCAGCAGCGACCGTCGGACAGGGCACTATGGCTACACCTTC. Translating it yields CASSDRRTGHYGYTF. V is TRBV6-5 and J is TRBJ1-2; 8 nucleotides agree with TRBD1. This CDR3 is built from 15 residues. The germline V gene has CDR1 MNHEY and CDR2 SVGAGI. V dropped 6 bases and J dropped 3; count of bases not matched to a gene: 9.

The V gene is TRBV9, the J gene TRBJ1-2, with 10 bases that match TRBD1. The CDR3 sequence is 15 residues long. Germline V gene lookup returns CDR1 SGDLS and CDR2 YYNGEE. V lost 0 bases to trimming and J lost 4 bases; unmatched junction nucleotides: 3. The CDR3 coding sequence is TGTGCCAGCAGCGTAGGCGACAGGGGGCTCTATGGCTACACCTTC. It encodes CASSVGDRGLYGYTF.

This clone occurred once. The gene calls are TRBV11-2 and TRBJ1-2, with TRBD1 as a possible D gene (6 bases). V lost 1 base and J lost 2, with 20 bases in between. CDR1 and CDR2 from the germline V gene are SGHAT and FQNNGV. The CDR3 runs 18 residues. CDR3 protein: CASSLGSLQRGLNYGYTF. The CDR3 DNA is TGTGCCAGCAGCTTAGGGTCCCTCCAGAGGGGGTTAAACTATGGCTACACCTTC.

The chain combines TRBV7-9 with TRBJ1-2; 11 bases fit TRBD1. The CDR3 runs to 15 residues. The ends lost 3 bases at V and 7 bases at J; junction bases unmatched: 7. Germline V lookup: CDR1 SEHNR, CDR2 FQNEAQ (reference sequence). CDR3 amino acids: CASSLTGTGGSGYTF. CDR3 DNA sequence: TGTGCCAGCAGCTTGACCGGGACAGGGGGGAGTGGCTACACCTTC.

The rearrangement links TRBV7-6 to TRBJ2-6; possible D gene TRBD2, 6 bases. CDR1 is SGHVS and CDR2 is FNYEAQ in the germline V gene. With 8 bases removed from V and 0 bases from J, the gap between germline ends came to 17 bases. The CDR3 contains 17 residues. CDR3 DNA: TGTGCCAGCGGCGAAGAGGAGGGTCCCTCTGGGGCCAACGTCCTGACTTTC. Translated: CASGEEEGPSGANVLTF.

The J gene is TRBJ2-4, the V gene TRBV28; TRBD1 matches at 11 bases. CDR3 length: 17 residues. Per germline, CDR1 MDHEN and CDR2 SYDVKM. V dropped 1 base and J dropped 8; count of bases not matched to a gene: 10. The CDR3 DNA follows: TGTGCCAGCAGTTTATCGGCGGGGGGGACAGGGGGAGACATTCAGTACTTC. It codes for CASSLSAGGTGGDIQYF.

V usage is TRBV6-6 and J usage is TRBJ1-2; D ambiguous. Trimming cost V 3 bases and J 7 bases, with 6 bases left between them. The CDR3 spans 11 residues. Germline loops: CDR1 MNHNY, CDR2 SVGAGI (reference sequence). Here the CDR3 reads CASSYYSGYTF. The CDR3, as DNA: TGTGCCAGCAGTTATTATAGTGGCTACACCTTC.

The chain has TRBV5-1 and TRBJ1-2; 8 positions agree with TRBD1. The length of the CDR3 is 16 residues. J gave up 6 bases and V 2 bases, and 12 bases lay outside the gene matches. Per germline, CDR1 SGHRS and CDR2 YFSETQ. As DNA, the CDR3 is TGCGCCAGCAGCTTAATGGGGACAGGACCTTTTAATGGCTACACCTTC. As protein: CASSLMGTGPFNGYTF.

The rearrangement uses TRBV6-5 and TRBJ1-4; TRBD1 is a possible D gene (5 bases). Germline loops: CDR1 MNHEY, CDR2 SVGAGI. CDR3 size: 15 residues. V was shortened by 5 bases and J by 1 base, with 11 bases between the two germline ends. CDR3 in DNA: TGTGCCAGCAGTAAGACAGTCGGAACTAATGAAAAACTGTTTTTT. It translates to CASSKTVGTNEKLFF.

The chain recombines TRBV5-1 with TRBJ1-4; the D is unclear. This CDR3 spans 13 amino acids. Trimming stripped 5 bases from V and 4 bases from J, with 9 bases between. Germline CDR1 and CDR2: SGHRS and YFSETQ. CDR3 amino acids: CASSSQINEKLFF. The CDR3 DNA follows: TGCGCCAGCAGTTCACAGATTAATGAAAAACTGTTTTTT.

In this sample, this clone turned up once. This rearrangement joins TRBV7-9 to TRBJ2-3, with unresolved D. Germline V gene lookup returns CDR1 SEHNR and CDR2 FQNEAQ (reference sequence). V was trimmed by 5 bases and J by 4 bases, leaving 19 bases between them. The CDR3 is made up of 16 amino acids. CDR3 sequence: CASSPRSQPVPDTQYF. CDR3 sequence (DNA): TGTGCCAGCAGCCCCCGATCACAGCCGGTCCCAGATACGCAGTATTTT. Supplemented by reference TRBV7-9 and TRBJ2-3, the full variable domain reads DTGVSQNPRHKITKRGQNVTFRCDPISEHNRLYWYRQTLGQGPEFLTYFQNEAQLEKSRLLSDRFSAERPKGSFSTLEIQRTEQGDSAMYLCASSPRSQPVPDTQYFGPGTRLTVL.

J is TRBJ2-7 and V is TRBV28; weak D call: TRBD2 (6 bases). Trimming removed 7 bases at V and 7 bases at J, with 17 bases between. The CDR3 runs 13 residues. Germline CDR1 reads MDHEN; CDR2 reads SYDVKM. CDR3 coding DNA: TGTGCCAGCACCGAGGCGGGAAGGGAAGAGCAGTACTTC. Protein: CASTEAGREEQYF.

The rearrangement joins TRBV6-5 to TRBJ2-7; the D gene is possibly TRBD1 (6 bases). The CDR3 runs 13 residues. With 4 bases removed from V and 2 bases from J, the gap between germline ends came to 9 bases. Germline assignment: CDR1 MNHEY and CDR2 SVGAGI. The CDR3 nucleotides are TGTGCCAGCAGTTCGGACAGAGCCTACGAGCAGTACTTC. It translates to CASSSDRAYEQYF.

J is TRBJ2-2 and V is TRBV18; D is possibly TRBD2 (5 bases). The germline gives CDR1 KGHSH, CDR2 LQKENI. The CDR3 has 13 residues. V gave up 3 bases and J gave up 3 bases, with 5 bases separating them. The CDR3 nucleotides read TGTGCCAGCTCACCGGAGGACACCGGGGAGCTGTTTTTT. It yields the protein CASSPEDTGELFF.